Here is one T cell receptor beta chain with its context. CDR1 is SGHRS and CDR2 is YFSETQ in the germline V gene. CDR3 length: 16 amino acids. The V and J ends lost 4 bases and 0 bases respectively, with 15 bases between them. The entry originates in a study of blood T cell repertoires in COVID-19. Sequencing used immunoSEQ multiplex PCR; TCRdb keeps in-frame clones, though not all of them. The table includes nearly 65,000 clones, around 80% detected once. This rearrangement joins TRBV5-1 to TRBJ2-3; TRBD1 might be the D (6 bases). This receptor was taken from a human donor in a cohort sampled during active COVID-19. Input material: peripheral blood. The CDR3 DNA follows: TGCGCCAGCAGCCCGGAAGCTCAGGGGAGCACAGATACGCAGTATTTT. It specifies CASSPEAQGSTDTQYF.